Listed below are T cell receptor beta chains from one sample, sequenced in a study of T-cell reconstitution after alpha-beta-depleted transplantation in children. TCRdb passed the PCR reads through MiXCR, listing each CDR3 protein once. The sample contains a few hundred thousand distinct CDR3 sequences, around 18% of which appear only once. The specimen comprised PBMCs from the stem cell graft donor, sampled from the stem cell graft. The source of these receptors is a human donor who donated a stem cell graft to a child with acute lymphoblastic leukemia. Both conserved end residues are part of each CDR3. The D gene is left open where the match is weak. Expanded clones are given a class, and other clones once, few, many or no size at all.

clone_size	v_call	j_call	d_call	cdr3_nt	cdr3_aa
-	TRBV5-1	TRBJ2-1	TRBD1	TGCGCCAGCAGCCTTGCCCTGGGGACAGGGACCTACAATGAGCAGTTCTTC	CASSLALGTGTYNEQFF
-	TRBV5-4	TRBJ2-2	TRBD2	TGTGCCAGCAGCTTGCGGGTACTAGCGGGAGTTGCCGGGGAGCTGTTTTTT	CASSLRVLAGVAGELFF
few	TRBV20-1	TRBJ2-7	TRBD2	TGCAGTGCTAAGATAACTAGCGGGAGGGTCTACGAGCAGTACTTC	CSAKITSGRVYEQYF
few	TRBV15	TRBJ2-1	TRBD1	TGTGCCACCCAAGACAGGGTCCTTGCTGAGCAGTTCTTC	CATQDRVLAEQFF
-	TRBV12-3/TRBV12-4	TRBJ1-2	-	TGTGCCAGCAGTCCCCGGGCCCCCCTCTATGGCTACACCTTC	CASSPRAPLYGYTF
-	TRBV5-1	TRBJ2-3	-	TGCGCCAGCAGGAAGTTGGATACGCAGTATTTT	CASRKLDTQYF
few	TRBV29-1	TRBJ2-7	-	TGCAGCGTTGAAGGATCCCCCTACGAGCAGTACTTC	CSVEGSPYEQYF
many	TRBV25-1	TRBJ2-2	-	TGTGCCAGCACAGCGAGGGGAAAAACCGGGGAGCTGTTTTTT	CASTARGKTGELFF
-	TRBV6-1	TRBJ2-3	TRBD1	TGTGCCAGCAGGAGACAGGGGGCCACAGATACGCAGTATTTT	CASRRQGATDTQYF
-	TRBV6-5	TRBJ2-7	TRBD1	TGTGCCAGCAGTAGTGACAGGGCCTCCTCCTACGAGCAGTACTTC	CASSSDRASSYEQYF
-	TRBV15	TRBJ2-2	-	TGTGCCACCAGCCGCCGCCGGAGAACGGCTACGAACACCGGGGAGCTGTTTTTT	CATSRRRRTATNTGELFF
few	TRBV4-2	TRBJ2-7	TRBD2	TGTGCCAGCAGCCAAGAAGGCGGGGGAGGGACCTACGAGCAGTACTTC	CASSQEGGGGTYEQYF
-	TRBV27	TRBJ1-1	-	TGTGCCAGCAGTGAGGGGGGGGCTCACACTGAAGCTTTCTTT	CASSEGGAHTEAFF
-	TRBV5-1	TRBJ2-1	-	TGCGCCAGCAGCTGGCAGGTTGAAAGCTCCTACAATGAGCAGTTCTTC	CASSWQVESSYNEQFF
few	TRBV5-1	TRBJ1-1	-	TGCGCCAGCAGCTTTTCAGGGGCCACTGAAGCTTTCTTT	CASSFSGATEAFF